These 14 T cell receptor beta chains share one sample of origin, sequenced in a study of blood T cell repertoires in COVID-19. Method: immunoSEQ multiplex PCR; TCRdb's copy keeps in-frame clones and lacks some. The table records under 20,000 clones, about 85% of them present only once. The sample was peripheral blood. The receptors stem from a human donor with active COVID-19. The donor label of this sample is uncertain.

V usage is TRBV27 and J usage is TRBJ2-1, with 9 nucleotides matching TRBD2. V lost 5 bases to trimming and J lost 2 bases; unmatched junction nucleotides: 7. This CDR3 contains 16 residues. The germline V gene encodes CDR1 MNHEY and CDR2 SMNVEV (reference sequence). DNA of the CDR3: TGTGCCAGCAGTCGGATCCTAGCGGGAACCTACAATGAGCAGTTCTTC. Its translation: CASSRILAGTYNEQFF.

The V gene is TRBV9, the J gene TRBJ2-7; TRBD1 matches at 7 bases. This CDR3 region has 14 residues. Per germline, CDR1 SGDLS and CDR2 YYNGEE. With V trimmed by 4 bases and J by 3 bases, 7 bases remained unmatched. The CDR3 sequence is CASSPLGQDYEQYF. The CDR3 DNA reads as TGTGCCAGCAGCCCCTTAGGACAGGACTACGAGCAGTACTTC.

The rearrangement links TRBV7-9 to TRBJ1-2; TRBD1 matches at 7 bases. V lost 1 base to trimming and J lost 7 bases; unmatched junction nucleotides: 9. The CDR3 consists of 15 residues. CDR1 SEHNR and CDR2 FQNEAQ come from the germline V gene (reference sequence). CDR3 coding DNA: TGTGCCAGCAGCTTAGGCGGGGACAGACTAGGTGGCTACACCTTC. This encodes CASSLGGDRLGGYTF. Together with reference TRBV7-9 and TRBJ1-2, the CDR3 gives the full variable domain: DTGVSQNPRHKITKRGQNVTFRCDPISEHNRLYWYRQTLGQGPEFLTYFQNEAQLEKSRLLSDRFSAERPKGSFSTLEIQRTEQGDSAMYLCASSLGGDRLGGYTFGSGTRLTVV.

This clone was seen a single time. Written as DNA, the CDR3 is TGTGCCAGCAGCTTACCGGGACTAGCGGGATCAGCCAAAAACATTCAGTACTTC. It encodes CASSLPGLAGSAKNIQYF. The chain carries TRBV7-2 and TRBJ2-4, with 13 bases aligning to TRBD2. The ends lost 2 bases at V and 0 bases at J; junction bases unmatched: 4. CDR3 length: 18 residues. Germline loops: CDR1 SGHTA, CDR2 FQGNSA. The complete variable domain, with remaining parts taken from reference TRBV7-2 and TRBJ2-4, reads GAGVSQSPSNKVTEKGKDVELRCDPISGHTALYWYRQSLGQGLEFLIYFQGNSAPDKSGLPSDRFSAERTGGSVSTLTIQRTQQEDSAVYLCASSLPGLAGSAKNIQYFGAGTRLSVL.

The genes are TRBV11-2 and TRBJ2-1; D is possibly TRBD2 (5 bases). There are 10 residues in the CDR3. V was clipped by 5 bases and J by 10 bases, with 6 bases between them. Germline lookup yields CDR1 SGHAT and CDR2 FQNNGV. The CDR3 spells CASSGREQFF. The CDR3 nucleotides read TGTGCCAGCAGCGGGAGAGAGCAGTTCTTC.

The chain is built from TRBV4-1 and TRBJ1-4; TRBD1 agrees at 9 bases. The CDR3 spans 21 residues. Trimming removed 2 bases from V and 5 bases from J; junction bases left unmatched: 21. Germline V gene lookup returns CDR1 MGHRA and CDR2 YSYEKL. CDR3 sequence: CASSQLRLSGQGIRLNEKLFF. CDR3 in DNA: TGCGCCAGCAGCCAACTCAGGCTATCAGGACAGGGGATACGATTAAATGAAAAACTGTTTTTT.

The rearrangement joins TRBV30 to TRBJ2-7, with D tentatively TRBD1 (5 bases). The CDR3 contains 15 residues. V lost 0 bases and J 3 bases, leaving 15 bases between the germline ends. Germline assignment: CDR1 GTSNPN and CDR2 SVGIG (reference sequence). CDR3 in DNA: TGTGCCTGGAGTGTGGGGCGGACGTTCGGCTACGAGCAGTACTTC. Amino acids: CAWSVGRTFGYEQYF. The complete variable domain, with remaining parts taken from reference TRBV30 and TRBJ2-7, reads SQTIHQWPATLVQPVGSPLSLECTVEGTSNPNLYWYRQAAGRGLQLLFYSVGIGQISSEVPQNLSASRPQDRQFILSSKKLLLSDSGFYLCAWSVGRTFGYEQYFGPGTRLTVT.

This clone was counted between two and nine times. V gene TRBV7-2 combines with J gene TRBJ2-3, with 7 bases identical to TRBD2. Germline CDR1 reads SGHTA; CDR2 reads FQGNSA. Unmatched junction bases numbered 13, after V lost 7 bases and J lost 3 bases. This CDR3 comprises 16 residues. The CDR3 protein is CASTTGGAGLTDTQYF. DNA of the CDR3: TGTGCCAGCACTACAGGCGGAGCGGGATTGACAGATACGCAGTATTTT. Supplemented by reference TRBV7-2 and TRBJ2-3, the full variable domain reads GAGVSQSPSNKVTEKGKDVELRCDPISGHTALYWYRQSLGQGLEFLIYFQGNSAPDKSGLPSDRFSAERTGGSVSTLTIQRTQQEDSAVYLCASTTGGAGLTDTQYFGPGTRLTVL.

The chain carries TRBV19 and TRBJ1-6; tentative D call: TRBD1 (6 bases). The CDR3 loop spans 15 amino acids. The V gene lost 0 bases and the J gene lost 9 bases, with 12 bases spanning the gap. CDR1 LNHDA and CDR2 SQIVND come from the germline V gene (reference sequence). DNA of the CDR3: TGTGCCAGTAGTATAGATCGGGACAACTTTTCACCCCTCCACTTT. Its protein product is CASSIDRDNFSPLHF.

The CDR3 sequence is CASSLSIGELFF. CDR3 bases: TGTGCCAGCAGTTTGAGTATCGGGGAGCTGTTTTTT. This chain joins TRBV12-3 or TRBV12-4 and TRBJ2-2; no reliable D call. V lost 3 bases, J lost 7 bases, and 6 bases lay in between. The length of the CDR3 is 12 residues.

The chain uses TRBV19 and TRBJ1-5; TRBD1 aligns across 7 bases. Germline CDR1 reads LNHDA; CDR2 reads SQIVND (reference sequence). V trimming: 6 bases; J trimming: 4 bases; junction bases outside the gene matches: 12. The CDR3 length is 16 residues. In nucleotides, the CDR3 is TGTGCCAGTAGGCCAAAAACAGGGGTTGGAAATCAGCCCCAGCATTTT. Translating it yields CASRPKTGVGNQPQHF.

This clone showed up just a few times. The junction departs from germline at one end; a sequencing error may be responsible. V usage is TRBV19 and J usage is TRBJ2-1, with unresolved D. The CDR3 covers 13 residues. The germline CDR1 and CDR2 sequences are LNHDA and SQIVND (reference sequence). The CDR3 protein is CASSRTPYDEQFF. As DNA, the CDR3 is TGTGCCAGTAGTAGAACCCCCTACGATGAGCAGTTCTTC.

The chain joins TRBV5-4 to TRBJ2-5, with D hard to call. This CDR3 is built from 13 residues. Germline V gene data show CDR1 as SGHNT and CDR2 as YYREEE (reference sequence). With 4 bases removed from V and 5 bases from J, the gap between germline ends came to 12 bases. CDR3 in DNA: TGTGCCAGCAGCAGAGGAGACGGGGAGACCCAGTACTTC. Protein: CASSRGDGETQYF. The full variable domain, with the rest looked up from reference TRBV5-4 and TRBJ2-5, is ETGVTQSPTHLIKTRGQQVTLRCSSQSGHNTVSWYQQALGQGPQFIFQYYREEENGRGNFPPRFSGLQFPNYSSELNVNALELDDSALYLCASSRGDGETQYFGPGTRLLVL.

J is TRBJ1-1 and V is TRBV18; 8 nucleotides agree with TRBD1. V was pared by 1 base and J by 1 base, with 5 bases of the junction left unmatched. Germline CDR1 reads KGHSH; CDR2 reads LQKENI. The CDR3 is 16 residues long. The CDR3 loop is CASSPLAGGANTEAFF. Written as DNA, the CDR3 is TGTGCCAGCTCACCACTGGCAGGGGGCGCGAACACTGAAGCTTTCTTT. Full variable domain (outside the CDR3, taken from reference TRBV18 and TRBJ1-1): NAGVMQNPRHLVRRRGQEARLRCSPMKGHSHVYWYRQLPEEGLKFMVYLQKENIIDESGMPKERFSAEFPKEGPSILRIQQVVRGDSAAYFCASSPLAGGANTEAFFGQGTRLTVV.